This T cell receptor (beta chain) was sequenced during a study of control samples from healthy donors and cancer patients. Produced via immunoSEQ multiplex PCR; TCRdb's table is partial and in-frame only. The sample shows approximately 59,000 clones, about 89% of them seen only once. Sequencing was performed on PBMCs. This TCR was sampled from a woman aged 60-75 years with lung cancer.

CDR3 sequence: CASSGDLVLSPLHF. The CDR3 bases are TGTGCCAGCAGCGGGGACTTAGTTCTTTCACCCCTCCACTTT. The chain joins TRBV7-9 to TRBJ1-6; possibly TRBD1 for D (5 bases). The germline V and J ends were trimmed by 5 bases and 9 bases, with 14 bases remaining between them. This CDR3 is built from 14 residues. Germline V lookup: CDR1 SEHNR, CDR2 FQNEAQ (reference sequence).